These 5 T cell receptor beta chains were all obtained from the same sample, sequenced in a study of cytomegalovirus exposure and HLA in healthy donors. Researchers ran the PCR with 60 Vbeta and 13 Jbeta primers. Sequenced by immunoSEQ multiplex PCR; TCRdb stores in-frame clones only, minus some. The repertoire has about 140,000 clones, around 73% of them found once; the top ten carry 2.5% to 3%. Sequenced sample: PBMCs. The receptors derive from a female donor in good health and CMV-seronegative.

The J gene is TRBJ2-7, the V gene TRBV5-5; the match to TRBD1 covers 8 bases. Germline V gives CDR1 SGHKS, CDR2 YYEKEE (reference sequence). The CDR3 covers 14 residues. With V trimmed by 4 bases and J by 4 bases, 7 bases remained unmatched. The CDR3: CASSPWTGPYEQYF. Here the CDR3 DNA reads TGTGCCAGCAGCCCCTGGACAGGGCCTTACGAGCAGTACTTC.

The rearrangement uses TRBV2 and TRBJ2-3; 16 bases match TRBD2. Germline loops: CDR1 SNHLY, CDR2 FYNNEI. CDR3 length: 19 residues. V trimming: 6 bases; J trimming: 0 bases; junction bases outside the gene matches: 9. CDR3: CASSLPGLAGGPSTDTQYF. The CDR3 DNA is TGTGCCAGCAGCCTCCCGGGACTAGCGGGGGGGCCTAGCACAGATACGCAGTATTTT.

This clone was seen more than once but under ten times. The CDR3 sequence: CASSEGWRDGGYTF. The CDR3 bases are TGTGCCAGCAGCGAGGGCTGGCGAGATGGCGGCTACACCTTC. The chain links TRBV7-2 to TRBJ1-2, with unresolved D. The CDR3 is made up of 14 amino acids. Germline V lookup: CDR1 SGHTA, CDR2 FQGNSA. Trimming took 5 bases from V and 8 from J, leaving 18 bases between them. Full variable domain (missing parts from reference TRBV7-2 and TRBJ1-2): GAGVSQSPSNKVTEKGKDVELRCDPISGHTALYWYRQSLGQGLEFLIYFQGNSAPDKSGLPSDRFSAERTGGSVSTLTIQRTQQEDSAVYLCASSEGWRDGGYTFGSGTRLTVV.

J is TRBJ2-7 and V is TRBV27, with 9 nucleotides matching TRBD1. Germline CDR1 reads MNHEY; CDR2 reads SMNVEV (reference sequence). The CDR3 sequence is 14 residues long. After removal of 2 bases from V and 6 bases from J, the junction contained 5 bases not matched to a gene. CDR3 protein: CASSLGTGIGEQYF. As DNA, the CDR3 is TGTGCCAGCAGTTTAGGGACAGGGATCGGCGAGCAGTACTTC.

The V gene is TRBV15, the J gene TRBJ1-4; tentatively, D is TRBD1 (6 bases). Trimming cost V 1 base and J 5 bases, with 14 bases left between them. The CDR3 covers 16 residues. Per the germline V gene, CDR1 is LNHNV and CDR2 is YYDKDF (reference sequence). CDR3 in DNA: TGTGCCACCAGCAGAGGGGACATTTCGGAAAATGAAAAACTGTTTTTT. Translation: CATSRGDISENEKLFF.